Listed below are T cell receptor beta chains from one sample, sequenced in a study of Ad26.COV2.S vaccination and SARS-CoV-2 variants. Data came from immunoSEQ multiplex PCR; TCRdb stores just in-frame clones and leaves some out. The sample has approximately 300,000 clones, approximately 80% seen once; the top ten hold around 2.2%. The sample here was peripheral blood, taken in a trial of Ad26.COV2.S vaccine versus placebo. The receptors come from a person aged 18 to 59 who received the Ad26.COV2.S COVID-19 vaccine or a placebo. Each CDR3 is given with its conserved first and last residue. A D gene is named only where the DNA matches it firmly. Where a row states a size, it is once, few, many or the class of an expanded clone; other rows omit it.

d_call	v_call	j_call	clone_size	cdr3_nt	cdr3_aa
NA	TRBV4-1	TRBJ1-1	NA	TGCGCCAGCAGCCAAGATCCCCAGGGGAACACTGAAGCTTTCTTT	CASSQDPQGNTEAFF
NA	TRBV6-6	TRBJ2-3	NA	TGTGCCAGCAGGGGGAGAACAGATACGCAGTATTTT	CASRGRTDTQYF
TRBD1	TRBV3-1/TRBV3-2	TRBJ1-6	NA	TGTGCCAGCAGTCCGACCGACAGGGGGCTAGGGCCCCTCCACTTT	CASSPTDRGLGPLHF
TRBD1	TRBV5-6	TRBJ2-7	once	TGTGCCAGCAGCTACTACAGGGGGCGAAGGTACGAGCAGTACTTC	CASSYYRGRRYEQYF
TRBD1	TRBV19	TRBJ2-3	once	TGTGCCAGTAGTACCACAGGGGGCCCAGATACGCAGTATTTT	CASSTTGGPDTQYF
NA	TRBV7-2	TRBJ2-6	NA	TGTGCCAGCAGCTTAGAAGGAAGCTCTGGGGCCAACGTCCTGACTTTC	CASSLEGSSGANVLTF
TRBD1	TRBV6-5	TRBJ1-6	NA	TGTGCCAGCAGTCTAGCGGGACAGGGGATTTCACCCCTCCACTTT	CASSLAGQGISPLHF
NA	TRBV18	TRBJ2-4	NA	TGTGCCAGCTCAGAACAAGTAGCCAAAAACATTCAGTACTTC	CASSEQVAKNIQYF
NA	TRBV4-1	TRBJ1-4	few	TGCGCCAGCAGCCCAGAGGGACGGACTAATGAAAAACTGTTTTTT	CASSPEGRTNEKLFF
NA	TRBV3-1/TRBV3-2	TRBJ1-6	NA	TGTGCCAGCAGCCAAGTCACAGGGATACGCAATTCACCCCTCCACTTT	CASSQVTGIRNSPLHF
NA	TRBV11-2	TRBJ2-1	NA	TGTGCCAGCAGCTTAGAATTCAGGTCCAATGAGCAGTTCTTC	CASSLEFRSNEQFF
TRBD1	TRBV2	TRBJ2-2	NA	TGTGCCAGCAGTTTCGACAGGGGTGCCGGGGAGCTGTTTTTT	CASSFDRGAGELFF
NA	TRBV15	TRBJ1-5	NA	TGTGCCACCAGCAGAGAGGTCGAGGGTAATCAGCCCCAGCATTTT	CATSREVEGNQPQHF
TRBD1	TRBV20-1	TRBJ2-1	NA	TGCAGTGCCACGACAGGGAATGAGCAGTTCTTC	CSATTGNEQFF
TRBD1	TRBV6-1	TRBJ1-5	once	TGTGCCAGCAGTGAGCAGACAGGGTATCAGCCCCAGCATTTT	CASSEQTGYQPQHF
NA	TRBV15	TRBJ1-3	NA	TGTGCCACCAGCAGAGAGTGGGGCTCTGGAAACACCATATATTTT	CATSREWGSGNTIYF
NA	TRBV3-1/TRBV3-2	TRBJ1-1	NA	TGTGCCAGCAGCCCCCAACGGGCAATGAACACTGAAGCTTTCTTT	CASSPQRAMNTEAFF
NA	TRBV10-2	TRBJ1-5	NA	TGCGCCAGCAGTACACAGGGCCAGGTAGTAGCCCAGCATTTT	CASSTQGQVVAQHF
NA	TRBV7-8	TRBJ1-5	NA	TGTGCCAGCAGCTTATTACAGGGAAATCAGCCCCAGCATTTT	CASSLLQGNQPQHF
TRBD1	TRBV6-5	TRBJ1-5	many	TGTGCCAGCAGTCTCGGGGACAGGGGAATTCAGCCCCAGCATTTT	CASSLGDRGIQPQHF
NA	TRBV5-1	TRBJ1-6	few	TGCGCCAGCAGCTCGGGGGCGGATAATTCACCCCTCCACTTT	CASSSGADNSPLHF